One and the same sample provided the 5 T cell receptor beta chains below, sequenced in a study of T-cell reconstitution after alpha-beta-depleted transplantation in children. Preparing the TCRbeta library involved the use of unique molecular identifiers. TCRdb passed the PCR reads through MiXCR, listing each CDR3 protein once. The table shows some 460,000 distinct CDR3 sequences, with around 15% occurring only once. The sequencing used PBMCs, mostly from graft donor cells, collected 360 days after TCRalphabeta/CD19-depleted stem cell transplant. These receptor sequences come from a boy less than two years old who had a stem cell transplant for Wiskott-Aldrich syndrome, so the T cells may come from the graft donor.

In the case of this clonotype: At one of its ends the junction is not consistent with the germline gene, which may arise from a read error. The CDR3 nucleotides read TGTACCAGCAGCTTACGGGGTTTGCGAGAGACCCAGTACTTC. Translated: CTSSLRGLRETQYF. The chain is built from TRBV7-9 and TRBJ2-5, with D perhaps TRBD2 (5 bases). The length of the CDR3 is 14 residues. Germline V gene data show CDR1 as SEHNR and CDR2 as FQNEAQ (reference sequence).

This clonotype was seen repeatedly, ten times or more. The chain employs TRBV4-2 and TRBJ2-3; D remains unclear. V lost 4 bases and J 1 base, leaving 9 bases between the germline ends. CDR3 length: 14 amino acids. Germline-derived CDR1 and CDR2 are LGHNA and YNFKEQ. CDR3 sequence reads: CASSRVRGTDTQYF. Here the CDR3 DNA reads TGTGCCAGCAGCCGGGTGAGAGGCACAGATACGCAGTATTTT.

This sequence joins TRBV12-3 or TRBV12-4 and TRBJ2-1; 13 bases line up with TRBD2. Germline trimming cut 6 bases from V and 8 bases from J; bases unmatched to any gene: 22. There are 20 residues in the CDR3. The CDR3 spells CASRQTLGPTSGGIGDEQFF. CDR3 DNA sequence: TGTGCCAGCAGACAAACCCTGGGCCCGACTAGCGGGGGGATCGGGGATGAGCAGTTCTTC.

In its sample, this clonotype was seen a few times. The V and J genes are TRBV5-1 and TRBJ2-6; 10 bases agree with TRBD1. With 3 bases clipped from V and 3 bases from J, the junction kept 6 bases outside the gene matches. Germline CDR1 SGHRS, CDR2 YFSETQ. The CDR3 totals 17 residues. Here the CDR3 reads CASSSRQGAYGANVLTF. CDR3 sequence (DNA): TGCGCCAGCAGCTCAAGACAGGGGGCTTATGGGGCCAACGTCCTGACTTTC.

The rearrangement uses TRBV11-2 and TRBJ2-1; TRBD2 matches 13 bases. Trimming at V came to 4 bases and at J to 3 bases, leaving 12 bases not matched to a gene. This CDR3 contains 19 residues. Germline values: CDR1 SGHAT, CDR2 FQNNGV. CDR3 sequence reads: CASSSDLTSGGPYYNEQFF. CDR3 in DNA: TGTGCCAGCAGCTCTGACCTGACTAGCGGGGGGCCCTACTACAATGAGCAGTTCTTC.